Shown below are 28 T cell receptor beta chains from a single sample sequenced in a study of T-cell memory formation after mild COVID-19. One entry per CDR3 protein, called by TCRdb with MiXCR from the 5' RACE reads. The repertoire consists of 400,000 to 500,000 distinct CDR3 sequences, with roughly 18% occurring once and the leading ten covering around a fifth. Sequencing was done on a sample of PBMCs or a T cell subset sorted from them (not recorded which). The receptors stem from a man in his late teens or twenties who had mild COVID-19 (a few samples of this study predate the infection). Cell type and time point are not known.

The J gene is TRBJ2-1, the V gene TRBV12-3 or TRBV12-4, with 11 bases aligning to TRBD2. V lost 6 bases, J lost 0 bases, and 10 bases stayed unmatched. The CDR3 sequence is 18 residues long. CDR3 protein: CASSLRTSGRASYNEQFF. The CDR3 DNA reads TGTGCCAGCAGCCTAAGGACTAGCGGGCGGGCCTCCTACAATGAGCAGTTCTTC.

This clonotype was found a few times. The chain has TRBV18 and TRBJ2-5; TRBD1 matches at 7 bases. The germline gives CDR1 KGHSH, CDR2 LQKENI. CDR3 length equals 13 residues. J gave up 3 bases and V 5 bases, and 3 bases lay outside the gene matches. The CDR3 spells CASSVGTEETQYF. In DNA form, the CDR3 reads TGTGCCAGCTCAGTGGGGACAGAAGAGACCCAGTACTTC.

The chain joins TRBV7-9 to TRBJ1-6; D might be TRBD1 (6 bases). CDR1 SEHNR and CDR2 FQNEAQ come from the germline V gene (reference sequence). Trimming removed 3 bases at V and 11 bases at J, with 14 bases between. The CDR3 consists of 14 residues. The CDR3 loop reads CASSLGKGGAPLHF. The CDR3 DNA reads TGTGCCAGCAGCTTGGGAAAAGGGGGTGCACCCCTCCACTTT.

Ten or more counts support this clonotype. The chain links TRBV2 to TRBJ1-6; D gene uncertain. Looked up from germline, CDR1 is SNHLY and CDR2 is FYNNEI. Trimming removed 10 bases at V and 7 bases at J, with 8 bases between. The CDR3 has 11 residues. Written as DNA, the CDR3 is TGTGCCACTGCGGGCAATTCACCCCTCCACTTT. Its translation is CATAGNSPLHF.

The chain links TRBV12-3 or TRBV12-4 to TRBJ2-1; tentatively, D is TRBD2 (5 bases). The CDR3 contains 15 residues. V was shortened by 7 bases and J by 5 bases, with 18 bases between the two germline ends. For the CDR3, the DNA is TGTGCCAGCACCCGCCGATCGGACGGGGACAATGAGCAGTTCTTC. Its translation is CASTRRSDGDNEQFF.

V usage is TRBV7-9 and J usage is TRBJ2-3, with TRBD2 matching over 9 bases. Per germline, CDR1 SEHNR and CDR2 FQNEAQ (reference sequence). After removal of 3 bases from V and 3 bases from J, the junction contained 10 bases not matched to a gene. The CDR3 sequence is 17 residues long. CDR3 coding DNA: TGTGCCAGCAGCTTGGGGAGTAGCGGGAGTAGGACAGATACGCAGTATTTT. It is translated as CASSLGSSGSRTDTQYF.

The chain combines TRBV11-2 with TRBJ2-3, with 11 bases fitting TRBD2. There are 15 residues in the CDR3. Losses at the gene ends were 5 bases for V and 5 bases for J; bases not matched to a gene: 6. Germline-derived CDR1 and CDR2 are SGHAT and FQNNGV. DNA for the CDR3: TGTGCCAGCAGCACGACTAGCGGGGAGATAGATACGCAGTATTTT. Its protein product is CASSTTSGEIDTQYF.

Only a few counts were recorded for this clonotype. This chain links TRBV20-1 with TRBJ2-7; a weak D match, TRBD1 (6 bases). The CDR3 totals 14 residues. V was clipped by 1 base and J by 3 bases, with 13 bases between them. Germline assignment: CDR1 DFQATT and CDR2 SNEGSKA (reference sequence). CDR3 in DNA: TGCAGTGCTAGAGGCCGGGACAAATACTACGAGCAGTACTTC. As protein: CSARGRDKYYEQYF.

The chain links TRBV5-4 to TRBJ1-1, with no clear D. The V end was cut by 0 bases, the J end by 4 bases, with 10 bases between. This CDR3 spans 14 amino acids. In germline, CDR1 is SGHNT, CDR2 YYREEE (reference sequence). CDR3 protein: CASSLGTHGTEAFF. In DNA, the CDR3 is TGTGCCAGCAGCTTGGGCACCCATGGCACTGAAGCTTTCTTT.

This clonotype was seen a handful of times. J is TRBJ1-4 and V is TRBV20-1; weak D call: TRBD1 (5 bases). CDR1 is DFQATT, CDR2 SNEGSKA, per germline (reference sequence). V lost 6 bases to trimming and J lost 7 bases, with 21 bases between them. There are 15 residues in the CDR3. The CDR3 is CSAIVPQGLSEKLFF. CDR3 sequence (DNA): TGCAGTGCCATCGTGCCCCAGGGTCTGAGTGAAAAACTGTTTTTT.

This clonotype came up a few times. CDR3 in amino acids: CASSDRDRGETQYF. DNA for the CDR3: TGTGCCAGCAGTGACCGGGACAGGGGGGAGACCCAGTACTTC. The chain employs TRBV12-3 or TRBV12-4 and TRBJ2-5; 11 nucleotides match TRBD1. This CDR3 region has 14 residues. Trimming removed 5 bases from V and 5 bases from J; junction bases left unmatched: 4.

The J gene is TRBJ2-5, the V gene TRBV5-4, with 8 bases lining up with TRBD2. Germline values: CDR1 SGHNT, CDR2 YYREEE (reference sequence). This CDR3 is built from 16 residues. Trimming took 6 bases from V and 2 from J; bases not matched to a gene: 12. The CDR3 sequence is CASTWAGASGQETQYF. DNA of the CDR3: TGTGCCAGCACCTGGGCGGGGGCTAGCGGGCAAGAGACCCAGTACTTC.

The rearrangement uses TRBV6-6 and TRBJ2-7; 8 positions match TRBD1. This CDR3 contains 15 residues. V lost 7 bases, J lost 2 bases, and 10 bases stayed unmatched. The V gene's germline CDR1 is MNHNY and CDR2 SVGAGI (reference sequence). CDR3 DNA sequence: TGTGCCAGCACCCTTGATGGGACAGGTGCCTACGAGCAGTACTTC. It yields the protein CASTLDGTGAYEQYF.

CDR3 sequence: CASSPGQPRTGALHEQFF. Written as DNA, the CDR3 is TGTGCCAGCAGTCCCGGGCAACCAAGGACAGGGGCCCTCCATGAGCAGTTCTTC. The rearrangement joins TRBV12-3 or TRBV12-4 to TRBJ2-1; 9 nucleotides line up with TRBD1. This CDR3 is built from 18 residues. Losses at the gene ends were 5 bases for V and 8 bases for J; bases not matched to a gene: 19.

This clonotype was detected a few times. The chain combines TRBV7-8 with TRBJ1-4, with D unclear. The length of the CDR3 is 14 residues. The ends were cut back, 3 bases at V and 7 bases at J, with 12 bases in the middle. CDR1 and CDR2 from the germline V gene are SGHVS and FQNEAQ. CDR3 DNA: TGTGCCAGCAGCTTGCAGGCAGCCGGTGAAAAACTGTTTTTT. Translated, it gives CASSLQAAGEKLFF.

This clonotype has a handful of counts. The chain combines TRBV4-3 with TRBJ2-1; TRBD2 agrees at 10 bases. This CDR3 contains 16 residues. The germline V gene encodes CDR1 LGHNA and CDR2 YSLEER. Trimming took 5 bases from V and 4 from J; bases not matched to a gene: 8. The CDR3 DNA follows: TGCGCCAGCAGCTTAAGCGGGGGGGCGATTTACAATGAGCAGTTCTTC. Translated: CASSLSGGAIYNEQFF.

This clonotype has just one count. J is TRBJ1-2 and V is TRBV20-1; 9 bases map to TRBD1. The CDR3 consists of 15 residues. Germline lookup yields CDR1 DFQATT and CDR2 SNEGSKA (reference sequence). The V and J ends lost 3 bases and 3 bases, in that order; junction bases with no gene match: 8. CDR3 sequence: CSASSDRGAYYGYTF. CDR3 bases: TGCAGTGCTAGTAGCGACAGGGGGGCCTACTATGGCTACACCTTC.

With respect to this clonotype: Since a much larger clone is just one base distant, this may be a read error. The genes are TRBV7-9 and TRBJ2-1; no clear D gene. This CDR3 has 14 residues. Germline CDR1 SEHNR, CDR2 FQNEAQ (reference sequence). CDR3 residues: CASSLVLSYTEQFF. As DNA, the CDR3 is TGTGCCAGCAGCTTAGTGCTCTCCTACACTGAGCAGTTCTTC. The complete variable domain, with remaining parts taken from reference TRBV7-9 and TRBJ2-1, reads DTGVSQNPRHKITKRGQNVTFRCDPISEHNRLYWYRQTLGQGPEFLTYFQNEAQLEKSRLLSDRFSAERPKGSFSTLEIQRTEQGDSAMYLCASSLVLSYTEQFFGPGTRLTVL.

This clonotype appeared many times. The chain employs TRBV7-2 and TRBJ1-6, with a weak D call TRBD1 (5 bases). Trimming left V 1 base short and J 10 bases short, with 20 bases between. Germline CDR1 reads SGHTA; CDR2 reads FQGNSA. The CDR3 covers 17 residues. CDR3 in amino acids: CASSLGIPWRGRSPLHF. The CDR3 bases are TGTGCCAGCAGCTTAGGCATACCGTGGAGGGGTCGATCACCCCTCCACTTT.

V is TRBV19 and J is TRBJ2-7; D may be TRBD1 (5 bases). The germline V gene has CDR1 LNHDA and CDR2 SQIVND (reference sequence). The V end was cut by 0 bases, the J end by 0 bases, with 12 bases between. The length of the CDR3 is 16 residues. The CDR3 region has the DNA TGTGCCAGTAGTATAGATGGAGACAGCTACTCCTACGAGCAGTACTTC. Translated, it gives CASSIDGDSYSYEQYF. The whole variable domain, filled in from reference TRBV19 and TRBJ2-7, reads DGGITQSPKYLFRKEGQNVTLSCEQNLNHDAMYWYRQDPGQGLRLIYYSQIVNDFQKGDIAEGYSVSREKKESFPLTVTSAQKNPTAFYLCASSIDGDSYSYEQYFGPGTRLTVT.

The rearrangement links TRBV7-9 to TRBJ1-2, with a possible D match to TRBD1 (5 bases). Germline lookup yields CDR1 SEHNR and CDR2 FQNEAQ (reference sequence). This CDR3 region has 11 residues. V was trimmed by 4 bases and J by 13 bases, leaving 13 bases between them. The CDR3 sequence: CASSSRDVSTF. The CDR3 DNA reads TGTGCCAGCAGCTCCCGGGACGTAAGCACCTTC.

This clonotype has just a few counts. This rearrangement joins TRBV7-2 to TRBJ1-2, with 10 bases lining up with TRBD1. Germline V gene lookup returns CDR1 SGHTA and CDR2 FQGNSA. This CDR3 spans 14 amino acids. Trimming cost V 4 bases and J 6 bases; bases outside gene matches: 5. The CDR3 sequence: CASSWAGQGNGYTF. Here the CDR3 DNA reads TGTGCCAGCAGCTGGGCGGGACAGGGGAATGGCTACACCTTC.

This clonotype was counted ten times or more. The V gene is TRBV5-1, the J gene TRBJ2-1; D might be TRBD1 (7 bases). The germline gives CDR1 SGHRS, CDR2 YFSETQ. CDR3 length: 15 residues. Trimming cost V 4 bases and J 4 bases, with 15 bases left between them. In nucleotides, the CDR3 is TGCGCCAGCAGCCCCCAGGGGGGTCAGTACAATGAGCAGTTCTTC. This gives the protein CASSPQGGQYNEQFF.

This clonotype was seen only a few times. The J gene is TRBJ1-5, the V gene TRBV20-1; no firm D call. Looked up from germline, CDR1 is DFQATT and CDR2 is SNEGSKA (reference sequence). V dropped 1 base and J dropped 0 bases, with 13 bases sitting between them. There are 16 residues in the CDR3. For the CDR3, the DNA is TGCAGTGCTAGAGTGTCCGGGGAAACTAGCAATCAGCCCCAGCATTTT. Its translation is CSARVSGETSNQPQHF.

This clonotype was picked up a small number of times. The chain couples TRBV24-1 to TRBJ2-1; D ambiguous. With 4 bases removed from V and 0 bases from J, the gap between germline ends came to 9 bases. The CDR3 covers 15 residues. The V gene's germline CDR1 is KGHDR and CDR2 SFDVKD. Here the CDR3 DNA reads TGTGCCACCAGTGACGGCAGCTACTCCTACAATGAGCAGTTCTTC. This gives the protein CATSDGSYSYNEQFF.

This chain connects TRBV2 to TRBJ1-1, with TRBD1 as a possible D gene (5 bases). CDR1 SNHLY and CDR2 FYNNEI come from the germline V gene. V gave up 10 bases and J gave up 0 bases, with 12 bases separating them. The CDR3 is made up of 13 amino acids. CDR3 sequence: CANPRGLNTEAFF. The CDR3 DNA reads as TGTGCCAACCCTCGGGGCCTGAACACTGAAGCTTTCTTT.

In this sample, this clonotype turned up a few times. V usage is TRBV4-2 and J usage is TRBJ2-3, with D maybe TRBD2 (6 bases). V was trimmed by 0 bases and J by 0 bases, leaving 10 bases between them. Looked up from germline, CDR1 is LGHNA and CDR2 is YNFKEQ. CDR3 size: 16 residues. This CDR3 is CASSQEVGTSTDTQYF. CDR3 coding DNA: TGTGCCAGCAGCCAAGAAGTGGGGACTAGCACAGATACGCAGTATTTT.

This clonotype appeared a few times. The V call is TRBV10-3, the J call TRBJ2-3; 7 nucleotides agree with TRBD2. V lost 8 bases and J lost 1; bases outside the gene matches: 9. CDR1 is ENHRY and CDR2 is SYGVKD in the germline V gene. CDR3 length: 15 residues. The CDR3 DNA follows: TGTGCCATCGGGGGAGCGGGGAGTGGCACAGATACGCAGTATTTT. It encodes CAIGGAGSGTDTQYF.